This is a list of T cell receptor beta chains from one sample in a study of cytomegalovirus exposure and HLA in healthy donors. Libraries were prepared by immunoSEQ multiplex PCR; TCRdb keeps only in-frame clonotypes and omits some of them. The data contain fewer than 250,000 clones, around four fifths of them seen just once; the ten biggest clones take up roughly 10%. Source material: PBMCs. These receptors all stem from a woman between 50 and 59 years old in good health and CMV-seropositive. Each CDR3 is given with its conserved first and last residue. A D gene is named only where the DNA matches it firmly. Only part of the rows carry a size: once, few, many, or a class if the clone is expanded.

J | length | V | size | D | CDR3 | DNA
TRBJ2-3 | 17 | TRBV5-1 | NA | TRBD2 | CASSSGEASGETDTQYF | TGCGCCAGCAGCTCCGGGGAGGCTAGCGGGGAGACAGATACGCAGTATTTT
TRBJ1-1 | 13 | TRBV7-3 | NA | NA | CASSLIVNTEAFF | TGTGCCAGCAGCTTAATAGTGAACACTGAAGCTTTCTTT
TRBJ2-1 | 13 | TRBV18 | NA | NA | CASSQGRQNEQFF | TGTGCCAGCTCACAAGGCAGACAAAATGAGCAGTTCTTC
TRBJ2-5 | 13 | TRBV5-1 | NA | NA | CASRRYTQETQYF | TGCGCCAGCAGGCGGTACACCCAAGAGACCCAGTACTTC
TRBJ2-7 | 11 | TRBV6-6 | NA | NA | CASTFLYEQYF | TGTGCCAGCACCTTCCTCTACGAGCAGTACTTC
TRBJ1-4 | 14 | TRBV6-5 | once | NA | CASRDRRKDGKLFF | TGTGCCAGCAGGGACCGGAGGAAGGACGGAAAACTGTTTTTT
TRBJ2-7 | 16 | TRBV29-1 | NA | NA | CSVEDGGFTGTRQQYF | TGCAGCGTTGAAGATGGGGGATTTACCGGGACAAGACAGCAGTACTTC
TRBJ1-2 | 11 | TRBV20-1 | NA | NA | CSAPGLGGYTF | TGCAGTGCTCCGGGACTGGGAGGCTACACCTTC
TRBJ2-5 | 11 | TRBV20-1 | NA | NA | CSARGMEEQYF | TGCAGTGCCCGAGGAATGGAAGAGCAGTACTTC
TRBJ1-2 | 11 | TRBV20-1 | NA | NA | CSARWGRGYTF | TGCAGTGCTAGATGGGGGCGCGGCTACACCTTC
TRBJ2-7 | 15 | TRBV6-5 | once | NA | CASSYSPDRAGEQYF | TGTGCCAGCAGTTATTCCCCGGACAGAGCTGGCGAGCAGTACTTC
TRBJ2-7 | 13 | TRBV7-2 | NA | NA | CASSFSSGIEQYF | TGTGCCAGCAGCTTCAGCTCGGGGATCGAGCAGTACTTC
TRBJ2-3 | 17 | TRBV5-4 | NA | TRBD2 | CASSRGTSGFSTDTQYF | TGTGCCAGCAGCCGCGGGACTAGCGGATTTAGCACAGATACGCAGTATTTT
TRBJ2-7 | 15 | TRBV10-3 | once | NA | CAISPGGTSTAEQYF | TGTGCCATCAGTCCCGGTGGAACGTCGACAGCCGAGCAGTACTTC
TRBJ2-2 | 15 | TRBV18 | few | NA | CASSPSVLNTGELFF | TGTGCCAGCTCACCGAGCGTTCTCAACACCGGGGAGCTGTTTTTT
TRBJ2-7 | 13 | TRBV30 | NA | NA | CACNGQMGYEQYF | TGTGCCTGTAATGGACAGATGGGCTACGAGCAGTACTTC
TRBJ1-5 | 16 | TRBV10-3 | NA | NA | CAISESITASNQPQHF | TGTGCCATCAGTGAGTCGATAACAGCTAGCAATCAGCCCCAGCATTTT
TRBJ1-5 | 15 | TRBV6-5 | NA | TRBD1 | CASRSRQGGNQPQHF | TGTGCCAGCAGATCACGACAGGGGGGTAATCAGCCCCAGCATTTT
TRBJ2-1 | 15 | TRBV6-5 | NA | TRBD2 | CASSRSGGGYNEQFF | TGTGCCAGCAGCCGTAGCGGGGGGGGGTACAATGAGCAGTTCTTC
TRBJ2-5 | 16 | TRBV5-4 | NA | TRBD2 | CASSAGLAGGETTQYF | TGTGCCAGCAGCGCAGGACTAGCGGGGGGCGAGACAACCCAGTACTTC
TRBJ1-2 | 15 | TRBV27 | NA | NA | CASRVPGTGGYGYTF | TGTGCCAGCAGGGTCCCCGGGACGGGGGGTTATGGCTACACCTTC
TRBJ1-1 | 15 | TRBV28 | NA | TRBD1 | CASSSRGQGGTEAFF | TGTGCCAGCAGTTCAAGGGGACAGGGTGGGACTGAAGCTTTCTTT
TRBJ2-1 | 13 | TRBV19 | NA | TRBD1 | CASSIWTGGEQFF | TGTGCCAGTAGTATATGGACAGGGGGAGAGCAGTTCTTC
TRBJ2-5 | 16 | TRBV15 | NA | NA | CATSRGQGDPQETQYF | TGTGCCACCAGCAGAGGTCAAGGAGATCCTCAAGAGACCCAGTACTTC
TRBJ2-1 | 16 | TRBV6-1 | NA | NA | CASSEATGTIYNEQFF | TGTGCCAGCAGTGAAGCAACCGGGACAATTTACAATGAGCAGTTCTTC
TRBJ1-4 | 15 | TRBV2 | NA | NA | CASSGTTGPREKLFF | TGTGCCAGCAGTGGCACGACAGGCCCGAGGGAAAAACTGTTTTTT
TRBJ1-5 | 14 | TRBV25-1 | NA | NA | CASSLVGAGQPQHF | TGTGCCAGCAGTCTGGTGGGGGCTGGTCAGCCCCAGCATTTT
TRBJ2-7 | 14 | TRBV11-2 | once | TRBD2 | CASSPGLADYEQYF | TGTGCCAGCAGCCCGGGACTAGCGGACTACGAGCAGTACTTC
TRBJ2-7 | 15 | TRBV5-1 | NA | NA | CASSSGLGGAREQYF | TGCGCCAGCAGCTCCGGTCTGGGGGGGGCCCGCGAGCAGTACTTC
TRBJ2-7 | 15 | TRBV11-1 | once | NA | CASSLGGTLSYEQYF | TGTGCCAGCAGCTTAGGGGGGACACTTTCCTACGAGCAGTACTTC
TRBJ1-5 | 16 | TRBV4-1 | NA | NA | CASSPYLSGGNQPQHF | TGCGCCAGCAGCCCCTACCTGTCCGGTGGCAATCAGCCCCAGCATTTT
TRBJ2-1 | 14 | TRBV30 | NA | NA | CAWSVLERLPGQFF | TGTGCCTGGAGTGTATTGGAGAGATTGCCCGGGCAGTTCTTC
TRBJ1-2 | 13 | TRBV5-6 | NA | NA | CASSFLQGEGYTF | TGTGCCAGCAGCTTCTTACAGGGTGAAGGCTACACCTTC
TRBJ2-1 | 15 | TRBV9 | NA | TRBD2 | CASSVLSSGGGEQFF | TGTGCCAGCAGCGTACTGTCTAGCGGGGGGGGAGAGCAGTTCTTC
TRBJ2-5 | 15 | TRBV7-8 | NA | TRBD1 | CASSLQGQGPETQYF | TGTGCCAGCAGCTTACAGGGACAGGGTCCAGAGACCCAGTACTTC
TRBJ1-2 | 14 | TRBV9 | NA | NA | CASSPGTTNYGYTF | TGTGCCAGCAGCCCAGGGACAACTAACTATGGCTACACCTTC
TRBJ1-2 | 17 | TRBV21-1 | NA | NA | CASSKGACLPTGYGYTF | TGTGCCAGCAGCAAAGGAGCCTGCCTCCCTACGGGCTATGGCTACACCTTC
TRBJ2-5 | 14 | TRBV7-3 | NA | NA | CASSLAGPGETQYF | TGTGCCAGCAGCTTAGCGGGGCCCGGGGAGACCCAGTACTTC
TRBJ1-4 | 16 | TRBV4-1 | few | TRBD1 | CASSHTPGQGNEKLFF | TGCGCCAGCAGCCATACCCCGGGACAGGGTAATGAAAAACTGTTTTTT
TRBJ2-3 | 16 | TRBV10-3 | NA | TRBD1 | CAISESLDRGVDTQYF | TGTGCCATCAGTGAGTCGTTAGACAGGGGAGTGGATACGCAGTATTTT
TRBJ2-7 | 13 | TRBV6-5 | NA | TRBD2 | CASGSSGVYEQYF | TGTGCCAGCGGGTCTAGCGGAGTCTACGAGCAGTACTTC
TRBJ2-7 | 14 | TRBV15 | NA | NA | CATSRKGGTYEQYF | TGTGCCACCAGCAGAAAGGGAGGAACTTACGAGCAGTACTTC
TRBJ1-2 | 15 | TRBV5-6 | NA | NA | CASSLVGQREYGYTF | TGTGCCAGCAGCTTGGTAGGACAACGAGAGTATGGCTACACCTTC
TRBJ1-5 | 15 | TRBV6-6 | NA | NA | CASRIDSYSNQPQHF | TGTGCCAGCAGAATTGACAGCTATAGCAATCAGCCCCAGCATTTT
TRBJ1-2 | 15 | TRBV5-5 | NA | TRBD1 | CASSSEGATGYGYTF | TGTGCCAGCAGCTCTGAGGGGGCCACGGGCTATGGCTACACCTTC
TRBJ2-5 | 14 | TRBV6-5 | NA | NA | CASRVGGVQETQYF | TGTGCCAGCAGGGTAGGGGGGGTCCAAGAGACCCAGTACTTC
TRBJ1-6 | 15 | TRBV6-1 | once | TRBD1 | CASGTIGQGGSPLHF | TGTGCCAGCGGAACAATCGGACAGGGAGGTTCACCCCTCCACTTT
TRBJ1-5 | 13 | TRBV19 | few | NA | CASSQGNNQPQHF | TGTGCCAGTAGTCAGGGGAACAATCAGCCCCAGCATTTT
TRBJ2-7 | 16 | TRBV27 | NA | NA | CASIRVRDIGRQEQYF | TGTGCCAGCATCCGAGTTCGGGACATAGGCCGGCAGGAGCAGTACTTC
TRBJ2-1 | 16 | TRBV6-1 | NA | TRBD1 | CASSDPGTGGLNEQFF | TGTGCCAGCAGTGACCCCGGGACAGGGGGCCTCAATGAGCAGTTCTTC
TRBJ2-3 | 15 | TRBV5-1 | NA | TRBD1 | CASNRQGRSTDTQYF | TGCGCCAGCAACAGACAGGGTCGGAGCACAGATACGCAGTATTTT
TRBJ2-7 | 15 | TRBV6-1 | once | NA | CASRRDIAGSWEQYF | TGTGCCAGTAGACGGGACATAGCGGGTTCTTGGGAGCAGTACTTC
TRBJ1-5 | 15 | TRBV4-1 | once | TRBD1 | CASSPPDRVGQPQHF | TGCGCCAGCAGTCCCCCGGACAGGGTGGGTCAGCCCCAGCATTTT
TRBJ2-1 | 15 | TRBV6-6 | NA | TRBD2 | CASSPSSGGRVEQFF | TGTGCCAGCAGTCCATCTAGCGGGGGGCGTGTTGAGCAGTTCTTC
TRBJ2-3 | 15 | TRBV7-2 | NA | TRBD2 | CASSSRGGVYDTQYF | TGTGCCAGCAGCTCCCGCGGGGGGGTGTACGATACGCAGTATTTT